This T cell receptor beta chain was recovered during a study of blood T cell repertoires in COVID-19. As for the study in general: From the United States, Italy and Spain came samples of acute and convalescent COVID-19. Sources were T cells, B-cell-depleted T cells, or PBMCs; the material itself was cDNA or gDNA.

CDR3 length equals 13 residues. Trimming shortened V by 2 bases and J by 4 bases, and 8 bases separated the two germline ends. Germline V gene sequence: CDR1 MGHRA, CDR2 YSYEKL. Clones were sequenced by immunoSEQ multiplex PCR, and TCRdb holds only the in-frame ones, with some missing. The sample carries about 59,000 clones, less than 85% recorded once. The sequence was obtained from a woman in her 70s with acute or convalescent COVID-19. The chain uses TRBV4-1 and TRBJ1-2; possible D gene TRBD1, 6 bases. The sample consisted of peripheral blood. The CDR3 spells CASSQQGTYGYTF. CDR3 in DNA: TGCGCCAGCAGCCAACAGGGGACCTATGGCTACACCTTC.